The 10 T cell receptor beta chains below come from one sample, sequenced in a study of blood T cell repertoires in COVID-19. The data were produced by immunoSEQ multiplex PCR, yet TCRdb's version contains in-frame clones alone and is incomplete. Of roughly 460,000 clones listed, 70% to 90% were seen once; the top ten hold roughly 0.87%. Input material: peripheral blood. These receptors all stem from a man between 18 and 35 years old with COVID-19, enrolled during active disease.

J is TRBJ1-1 and V is TRBV11-3; TRBD1 is a possible D gene (5 bases). The CDR3 has 14 amino acids. CDR1 is SGHNT and CDR2 is YENEEA in the germline V gene. V dropped 5 bases and J dropped 4 bases, with 14 bases sitting between them. The CDR3 coding sequence is TGTGCCAGCAGCCCCCACTGGGGGGGCACTGAAGCTTTCTTT. It is translated as CASSPHWGGTEAFF.

Points on this clone: Other DNA sequences in the same sample also yield this CDR3. The rearrangement uses TRBV19 and TRBJ1-1, with a tentative D call TRBD1 (5 bases). Germline V gives CDR1 LNHDA, CDR2 SQIVND (reference sequence). The CDR3 contains 13 residues. V shed 1 base and J shed 4 bases, with 7 bases lying between them. CDR3 amino acids: CASSIVGPTEAFF. Here the CDR3 DNA reads TGTGCCAGTAGTATAGTGGGGCCCACTGAAGCTTTCTTT.

CDR3 amino acids: CSASVGGGELFF. In DNA form, the CDR3 reads TGCAGTGCTAGTGTGGGGGGCGGGGAGCTGTTTTTT. This chain uses TRBV20-1 with TRBJ2-2; D is perhaps TRBD2 (6 bases). CDR1 is DFQATT and CDR2 is SNEGSKA in the germline V gene (reference sequence). V was cut by 3 bases and J by 7 bases, with 9 bases left in between. The length of the CDR3 is 12 residues.

This clone occurred once. The J gene is TRBJ2-7, the V gene TRBV7-7; TRBD2 is a possible D gene (6 bases). CDR3 length: 13 amino acids. Trimming pared 5 bases from V and 3 bases from J, leaving 11 bases between. Per germline, CDR1 SSHAT and CDR2 FNYEAQ (reference sequence). The CDR3 DNA reads TGTGCCAGCAGCCGGGACTGGAACTACGAGCAGTACTTC. Protein: CASSRDWNYEQYF. The full variable domain, rest sourced from reference TRBV7-7 and TRBJ2-7, is GAGVSQSPRYKVTKRGQDVTLRCDPISSHATLYWYQQALGQGPEFLTYFNYEAQPDKSGLPSDRFSAERPEGSISTLTIQRTEQRDSAMYRCASSRDWNYEQYFGPGTRLTVT.

The genes are TRBV6-6 and TRBJ2-1; 8 bases agree with TRBD1. This CDR3 is built from 12 residues. Germline V gene data show CDR1 as MNHNY and CDR2 as SVGAGI (reference sequence). J gave up 6 bases and V 6 bases, and 1 base lay outside the gene matches. The CDR3 DNA sequence: TGTGCCAGCAGGGGGACAGGCAATGAGCAGTTCTTC. It yields the protein CASRGTGNEQFF.

This chain uses TRBV5-1 with TRBJ2-1, with 8 positions matching TRBD1. V shed 4 bases and J 2 bases; nucleotides not matched to a gene: 5. The CDR3 contains 15 residues. Germline CDR1 and CDR2: SGHRS and YFSETQ. The CDR3 sequence is CASSQETGAYNEQFF. The CDR3 DNA is TGCGCCAGCAGCCAGGAGACAGGGGCCTACAATGAGCAGTTCTTC.

This clone showed up just once. As DNA, the CDR3 is TGTGCCACCAGTGACCTGAAGCTTGCCGGGGGTGCGGGTAAAAGGGAGACCCAGTACTTC. It encodes CATSDLKLAGGAGKRETQYF. The chain employs TRBV24-1 and TRBJ2-5; possible D gene TRBD2, 6 bases. V was shortened by 4 bases and J by 5 bases, with 31 bases between the two germline ends. This CDR3 comprises 20 residues. CDR1 and CDR2 (germline): KGHDR, SFDVKD.

This chain uses TRBV7-2 with TRBJ1-5; 8 bases line up with TRBD1. The CDR3 loop spans 16 amino acids. CDR1 and CDR2 from the germline V gene are SGHTA and FQGNSA. V shed 5 bases and J 3 bases; nucleotides not matched to a gene: 9. DNA for the CDR3: TGTGCCAGCAGCCTATGGGGACAGGCGAACAATCAGCCCCAGCATTTT. This sequence encodes CASSLWGQANNQPQHF. The full variable domain, completed using reference TRBV7-2 and TRBJ1-5, is GAGVSQSPSNKVTEKGKDVELRCDPISGHTALYWYRQSLGQGLEFLIYFQGNSAPDKSGLPSDRFSAERTGGSVSTLTIQRTQQEDSAVYLCASSLWGQANNQPQHFGDGTRLSIL.

This chain links TRBV7-9 with TRBJ2-4; a weak D match, TRBD1 (6 bases). V lost 3 bases to trimming and J lost 1 base, with 16 bases between them. The CDR3 has 17 amino acids. Germline V gene data show CDR1 as SEHNR and CDR2 as FQNEAQ (reference sequence). As DNA, the CDR3 is TGTGCCAGCAGCTTGGGGGCGCGAGGTCCTGCCAAAAACATTCAGTACTTC. Protein sequence: CASSLGARGPAKNIQYF.

The chain carries TRBV19 and TRBJ2-2; D is perhaps TRBD2 (5 bases). Germline V gives CDR1 LNHDA, CDR2 SQIVND (reference sequence). V was pared by 3 bases and J by 4 bases, with 9 bases between. The CDR3 consists of 14 residues. CDR3 sequence: CASSMERITGELFF. The CDR3 nucleotides are TGTGCCAGTAGTATGGAGCGGATCACCGGGGAGCTGTTTTTT.